Reported below is one T cell receptor beta chain. Authors' processing steps: Estimates of nucleated cell counts were drawn from the amplification of reference gene primers. Generated by immunoSEQ multiplex PCR, the TCRdb table keeps only in-frame clones and is missing some. Clone size and the V and J calls come from that table; the DNA yielded D and trimming. The data contain some 120,000 clones, about 75% of them singletons. This CDR3 has 13 amino acids. Germline V gene sequence: CDR1 MGHRA, CDR2 YSYEKL. V was pared by 2 bases and J by 9 bases, with 11 bases between. The data derive from a study of blood T cell repertoires in COVID-19.

The chain uses TRBV4-1 and TRBJ2-1; D is perhaps TRBD2 (6 bases). The TCR sequence derives from an elderly man with acute or convalescent COVID-19. The sample was peripheral blood. CDR3 sequence (DNA): TGCGCCAGCAGCCAATCCCGGGAGAGTGAGCAGTTCTTC. Encoded protein: CASSQSRESEQFF.